This is a list of T cell receptor beta chains from one sample in a study of blood T cell repertoires in COVID-19. Clones were sequenced by immunoSEQ multiplex PCR, and TCRdb holds only the in-frame ones, with some missing. The data contain just over 150,000 clones, roughly 85% of them singletons. The source material was peripheral blood. These receptor sequences come from a human donor with acute or convalescent COVID-19. The donor label of this sample is uncertain. Both conserved end residues are part of each CDR3. The D gene is left open where the match is weak. Part of the rows lack a size; the others show once, few, many or a class for expanded clones.

j_gene: TRBJ1-2; d_gene: NA; abundance: NA; v_gene: TRBV10-3; CDR3nt: TGTGCCATCAGTCCAGAAAACTATGGCTACACCTTC; CDR3aa: CAISPENYGYTF
j_gene: TRBJ1-3; d_gene: TRBD1; abundance: once; v_gene: TRBV11-2; CDR3nt: TGTGCCAGCCGGCCCCTGACAGGGGTGGCAAACACCATATATTTT; CDR3aa: CASRPLTGVANTIYF
j_gene: TRBJ1-2; d_gene: NA; abundance: NA; v_gene: TRBV5-8; CDR3nt: TGTGCCAGCAGCTTAACAGAGAACTATGGCTACACCTTC; CDR3aa: CASSLTENYGYTF
j_gene: TRBJ1-6; d_gene: TRBD1; abundance: NA; v_gene: TRBV9; CDR3nt: TGTGCCAGCAGCGTAGCTACAGCCAGGGGGCTTTCACCCCTCCACTTT; CDR3aa: CASSVATARGLSPLHF
j_gene: TRBJ1-2; d_gene: NA; abundance: NA; v_gene: TRBV7-2; CDR3nt: TGTGCCAGCAGCTTAGGGGCAGGGGACGGGGGCTACACCTTC; CDR3aa: CASSLGAGDGGYTF
j_gene: TRBJ2-7; d_gene: TRBD2; abundance: NA; v_gene: TRBV2; CDR3nt: TGTGCCAGCAGCCCCGGGACTAGCCCCTACGAGCAGTACTTC; CDR3aa: CASSPGTSPYEQYF
j_gene: TRBJ2-7; d_gene: NA; abundance: NA; v_gene: TRBV29-1; CDR3nt: TGCAGCGTTGATGATGGCAGGAGGAATGTTGGGCAGTACTTC; CDR3aa: CSVDDGRRNVGQYF
j_gene: TRBJ1-4; d_gene: NA; abundance: NA; v_gene: TRBV19; CDR3nt: TGTGCCAGCAGCGACAGGCGGCTTTTTGAAAAACTGTTTTTT; CDR3aa: CASSDRRLFEKLFF
j_gene: TRBJ1-1; d_gene: NA; abundance: once; v_gene: TRBV28; CDR3nt: TGTGCCAGCAGTCCCCCCAGGAGGACCACTGAAGCTTTCTTT; CDR3aa: CASSPPRRTTEAFF
j_gene: TRBJ2-5; d_gene: TRBD2; abundance: NA; v_gene: TRBV28; CDR3nt: TGTGCCAGCAGCCCCGGACTAGCGGGGGGAACCCAAGAGACCCAGTACTTC; CDR3aa: CASSPGLAGGTQETQYF
j_gene: TRBJ2-7; d_gene: TRBD1; abundance: NA; v_gene: TRBV19; CDR3nt: TGTGCCAGTAGACCCCGGGACAGGGACGAGCAGTACTTC; CDR3aa: CASRPRDRDEQYF
j_gene: TRBJ2-5; d_gene: NA; abundance: NA; v_gene: TRBV3-1/TRBV3-2; CDR3nt: TGTGCCAGCAGCCAAATCGGGACCCAGTACTTC; CDR3aa: CASSQIGTQYF
j_gene: TRBJ2-5; d_gene: TRBD1; abundance: NA; v_gene: TRBV7-3; CDR3nt: TGTGCCAGCAGCTTACAGGGGGCGAGATTAGAGACCCAGTACTTC; CDR3aa: CASSLQGARLETQYF
j_gene: TRBJ2-5; d_gene: NA; abundance: NA; v_gene: TRBV18; CDR3nt: TGTGCCAGCTCACCAGGGCCCGGGATCCAAGAGACCCAGTACTTC; CDR3aa: CASSPGPGIQETQYF
j_gene: TRBJ2-1; d_gene: NA; abundance: NA; v_gene: TRBV5-1; CDR3nt: TGCGCCAGCAGCTTGTTGGGGGGGCCCTACAATGAGCAGTTCTTC; CDR3aa: CASSLLGGPYNEQFF
j_gene: TRBJ2-1; d_gene: TRBD1; abundance: NA; v_gene: TRBV5-5; CDR3nt: TGTGCCAGCAGCTTTACGGGACAGGCCACGATTAGGGGCTCCTACAATGAGCAGTTCTTC; CDR3aa: CASSFTGQATIRGSYNEQFF
j_gene: TRBJ1-1; d_gene: TRBD1; abundance: NA; v_gene: TRBV19; CDR3nt: TGTGCCAGTAGATTAAGGGACAGACCTAACACTGAAGCTTTCTTT; CDR3aa: CASRLRDRPNTEAFF
j_gene: TRBJ1-2; d_gene: TRBD1; abundance: NA; v_gene: TRBV6-4; CDR3nt: TGTGCCAGCAGTCCACGAGGAAGGGGGCGCGACGGCTATGGCTACACCTTC; CDR3aa: CASSPRGRGRDGYGYTF
j_gene: TRBJ2-6; d_gene: NA; abundance: NA; v_gene: TRBV6-5; CDR3nt: TGTGCCAGCAGGGCTTCTGGGGCCAACGTCCTGACTTTC; CDR3aa: CASRASGANVLTF
j_gene: TRBJ2-7; d_gene: NA; abundance: NA; v_gene: TRBV3-1/TRBV3-2; CDR3nt: TGTGCCAGCAGCCAAGTACGGTACGAGCAGTACTTC; CDR3aa: CASSQVRYEQYF
j_gene: TRBJ2-5; d_gene: TRBD1; abundance: NA; v_gene: TRBV5-1; CDR3nt: TGCGCCAGCAGCTTAGGACAGGGGGTACAAGAGACCCAGTACTTC; CDR3aa: CASSLGQGVQETQYF
j_gene: TRBJ1-1; d_gene: NA; abundance: NA; v_gene: TRBV15; CDR3nt: TGTGCCACCAGCAGAGATGGAGTCCCGAACACTGAAGCTTTCTTT; CDR3aa: CATSRDGVPNTEAFF
j_gene: TRBJ1-1; d_gene: NA; abundance: NA; v_gene: TRBV18; CDR3nt: TGTGCCAGCTCACCAGTTGCCAGAAACACTGAAGCTTTCTTT; CDR3aa: CASSPVARNTEAFF
j_gene: TRBJ1-1; d_gene: NA; abundance: NA; v_gene: TRBV29-1; CDR3nt: TGCAGCGGTTCCGGCGGGGGCCGGAACACTGAAGCTTTCTTT; CDR3aa: CSGSGGGRNTEAFF
j_gene: TRBJ1-1; d_gene: NA; abundance: NA; v_gene: TRBV25-1; CDR3nt: TGTGCCAGCAGTGGGATGAACGAACAGGGATCAGCTTTCTTT; CDR3aa: CASSGMNEQGSAFF
j_gene: TRBJ1-2; d_gene: NA; abundance: NA; v_gene: TRBV28; CDR3nt: TGTGCCAGCAGTCTTCAGGCGGGCTATGGCTACACCTTC; CDR3aa: CASSLQAGYGYTF
j_gene: TRBJ1-4; d_gene: NA; abundance: NA; v_gene: TRBV7-9; CDR3nt: TGTGCCAGCAGCTTAGTAGCCGGGGGGAAACTGTTTTTT; CDR3aa: CASSLVAGGKLFF
j_gene: TRBJ1-5; d_gene: NA; abundance: NA; v_gene: TRBV7-8; CDR3nt: TGTGCCAGCAGCTTAGACAGGGTGCGGAGCAATCAGCCCCAGCATTTT; CDR3aa: CASSLDRVRSNQPQHF
j_gene: TRBJ1-2; d_gene: NA; abundance: NA; v_gene: TRBV29-1; CDR3nt: TGCAGCGTTGGTAACAGGGACTATGGCTACACCTTC; CDR3aa: CSVGNRDYGYTF
j_gene: TRBJ2-7; d_gene: NA; abundance: NA; v_gene: TRBV5-4; CDR3nt: TGTGCCAGCAGCAACGGGACTCGGGTGCGGCAGTACTTC; CDR3aa: CASSNGTRVRQYF
j_gene: TRBJ2-3; d_gene: TRBD2; abundance: NA; v_gene: TRBV5-4; CDR3nt: TGTGCCAGCAGCTTGGGAGGTCTTAGCGGGGGGGCAGGTACGCAGTATTTT; CDR3aa: CASSLGGLSGGAGTQYF